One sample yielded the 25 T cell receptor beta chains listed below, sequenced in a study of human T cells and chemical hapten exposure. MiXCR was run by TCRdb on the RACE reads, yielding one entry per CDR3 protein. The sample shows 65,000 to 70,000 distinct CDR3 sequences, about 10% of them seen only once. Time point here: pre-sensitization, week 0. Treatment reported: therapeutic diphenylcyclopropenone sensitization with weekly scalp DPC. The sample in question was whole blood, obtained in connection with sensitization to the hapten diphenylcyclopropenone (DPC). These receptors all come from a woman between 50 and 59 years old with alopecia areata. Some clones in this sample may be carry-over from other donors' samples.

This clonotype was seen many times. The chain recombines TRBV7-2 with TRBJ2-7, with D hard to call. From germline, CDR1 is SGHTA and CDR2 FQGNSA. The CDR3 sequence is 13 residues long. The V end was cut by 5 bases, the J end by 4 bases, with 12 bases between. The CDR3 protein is CASSDPGQYEQYF. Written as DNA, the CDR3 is TGTGCCAGCAGCGACCCAGGCCAGTACGAGCAGTACTTC.

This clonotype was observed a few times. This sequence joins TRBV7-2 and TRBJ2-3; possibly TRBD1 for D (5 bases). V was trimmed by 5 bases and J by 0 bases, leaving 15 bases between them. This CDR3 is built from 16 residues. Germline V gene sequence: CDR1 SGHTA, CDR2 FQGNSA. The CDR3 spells CASSPFGAHSTDTQYF. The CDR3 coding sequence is TGTGCCAGCAGCCCCTTTGGGGCTCATAGCACAGATACGCAGTATTTT.

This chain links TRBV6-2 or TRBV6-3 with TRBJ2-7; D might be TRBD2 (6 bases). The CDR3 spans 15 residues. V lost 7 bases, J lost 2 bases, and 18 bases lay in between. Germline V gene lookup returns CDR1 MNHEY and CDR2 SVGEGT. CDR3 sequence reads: CASKTFGGPTYEQYF. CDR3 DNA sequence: TGTGCCAGCAAAACCTTCGGGGGACCTACCTACGAGCAGTACTTC.

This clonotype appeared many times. Written as DNA, the CDR3 is TGCAGTGCTGGAAACAATGGTCAAGAGACCCAGTACTTC. Protein: CSAGNNGQETQYF. The chain has TRBV20-1 and TRBJ2-5, with D hard to call. Trimming pared 5 bases from V and 2 bases from J, leaving 12 bases between. From germline, CDR1 is DFQATT and CDR2 SNEGSKA (reference sequence). The CDR3 sequence is 13 residues long.

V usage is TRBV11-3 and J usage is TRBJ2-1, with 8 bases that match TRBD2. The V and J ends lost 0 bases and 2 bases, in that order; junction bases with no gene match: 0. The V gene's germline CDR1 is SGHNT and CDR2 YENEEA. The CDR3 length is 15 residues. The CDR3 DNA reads TGTGCCAGCAGCTTAGACGGGGGGGCCTACAATGAGCAGTTCTTC. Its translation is CASSLDGGAYNEQFF.

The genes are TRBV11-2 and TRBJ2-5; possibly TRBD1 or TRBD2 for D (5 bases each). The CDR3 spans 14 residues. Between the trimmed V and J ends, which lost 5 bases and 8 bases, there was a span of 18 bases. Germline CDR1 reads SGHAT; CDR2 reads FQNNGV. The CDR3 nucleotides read TGTGCCAGCAGCATGTGGGACGGAGGAGAAACCCAGTACTTC. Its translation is CASSMWDGGETQYF. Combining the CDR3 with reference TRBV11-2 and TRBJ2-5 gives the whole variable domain EAGVAQSPRYKIIEKRQSVAFWCNPISGHATLYWYQQILGQGPKLLIQFQNNGVVDDSQLPKDRFSAERLKGVDSTLKIQPAKLEDSAVYLCASSMWDGGETQYFGPGTRLLVL.

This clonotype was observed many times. CDR3 protein: CSASAGVDYGYTF. CDR3 DNA: TGCAGTGCTAGTGCAGGGGTCGACTATGGCTACACCTTC. The rearrangement joins TRBV20-1 to TRBJ1-2, with a weak D call TRBD1 (6 bases). Trimming stripped 3 bases from V and 3 bases from J, with 11 bases between. Germline V gene lookup returns CDR1 DFQATT and CDR2 SNEGSKA (reference sequence). CDR3 length equals 13 residues.

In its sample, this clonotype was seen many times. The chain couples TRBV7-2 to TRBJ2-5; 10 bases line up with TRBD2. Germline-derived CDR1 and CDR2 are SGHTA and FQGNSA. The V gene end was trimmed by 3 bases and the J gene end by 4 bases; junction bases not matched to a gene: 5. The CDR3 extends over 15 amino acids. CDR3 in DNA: TGTGCCAGCAGCTTGCTAGCGGGGGTTCGAGAGACCCAGTACTTC. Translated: CASSLLAGVRETQYF.

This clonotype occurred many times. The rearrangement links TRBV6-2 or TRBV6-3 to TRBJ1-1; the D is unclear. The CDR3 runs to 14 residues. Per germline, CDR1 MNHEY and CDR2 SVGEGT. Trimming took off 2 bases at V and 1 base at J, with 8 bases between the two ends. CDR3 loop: CASSYTIENTEAFF. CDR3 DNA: TGTGCCAGCAGTTACACCATAGAGAACACTGAAGCTTTCTTT.

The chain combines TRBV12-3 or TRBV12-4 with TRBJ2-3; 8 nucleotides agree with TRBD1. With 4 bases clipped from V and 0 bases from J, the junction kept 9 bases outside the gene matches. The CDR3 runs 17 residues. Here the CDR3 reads CASSCWTGTTSTDTQYF. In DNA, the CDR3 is TGTGCCAGCAGTTGTTGGACAGGGACGACTAGCACAGATACGCAGTATTTT.

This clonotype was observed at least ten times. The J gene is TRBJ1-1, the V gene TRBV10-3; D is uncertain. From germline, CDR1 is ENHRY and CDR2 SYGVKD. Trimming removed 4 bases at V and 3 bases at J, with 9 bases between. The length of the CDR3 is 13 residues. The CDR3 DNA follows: TGTGCCATCAGTGGAGGCCCTTACACTGAAGCTTTCTTT. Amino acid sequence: CAISGGPYTEAFF.

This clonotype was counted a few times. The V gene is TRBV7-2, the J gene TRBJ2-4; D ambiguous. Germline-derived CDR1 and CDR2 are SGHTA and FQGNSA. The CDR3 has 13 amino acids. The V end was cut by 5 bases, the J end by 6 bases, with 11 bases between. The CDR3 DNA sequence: TGTGCCAGCAGCCGAGACGTGACAAACATTCAGTACTTC. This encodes CASSRDVTNIQYF. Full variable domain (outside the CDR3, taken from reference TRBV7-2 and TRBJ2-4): GAGVSQSPSNKVTEKGKDVELRCDPISGHTALYWYRQSLGQGLEFLIYFQGNSAPDKSGLPSDRFSAERTGGSVSTLTIQRTQQEDSAVYLCASSRDVTNIQYFGAGTRLSVL.

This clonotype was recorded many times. The CDR3 sequence: CASSFGQGALGANVLTF. The CDR3 coding sequence is TGTGCCAGCAGCTTCGGCCAGGGGGCGCTTGGGGCCAACGTCCTGACTTTC. The chain couples TRBV5-4 to TRBJ2-6; 8 bases map to TRBD1. V lost 2 bases to trimming and J lost 3 bases; unmatched junction nucleotides: 7. CDR1 and CDR2 (germline): SGHNT, YYREEE (reference sequence). CDR3 length: 17 amino acids.

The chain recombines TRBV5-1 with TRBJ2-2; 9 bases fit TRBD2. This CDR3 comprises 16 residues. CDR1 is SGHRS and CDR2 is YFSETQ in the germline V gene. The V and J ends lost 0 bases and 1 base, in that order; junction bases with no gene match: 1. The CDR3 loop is CASSLVAGVNTGELFF. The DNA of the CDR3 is TGCGCCAGCAGCTTGGTAGCGGGGGTGAACACCGGGGAGCTGTTTTTT.

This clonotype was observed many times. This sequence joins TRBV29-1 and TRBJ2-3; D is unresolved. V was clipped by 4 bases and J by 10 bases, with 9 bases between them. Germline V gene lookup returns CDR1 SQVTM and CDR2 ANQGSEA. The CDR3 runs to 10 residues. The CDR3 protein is CSVGTLAQYF. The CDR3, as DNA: TGCAGCGTTGGCACATTGGCGCAGTATTTT.

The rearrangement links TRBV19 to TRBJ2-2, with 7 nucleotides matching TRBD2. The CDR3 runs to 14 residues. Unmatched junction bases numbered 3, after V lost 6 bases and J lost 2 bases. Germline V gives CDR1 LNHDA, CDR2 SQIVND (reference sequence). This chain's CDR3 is CASSLAANTGELFF. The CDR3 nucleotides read TGTGCCAGTAGCCTAGCGGCCAACACCGGGGAGCTGTTTTTT.

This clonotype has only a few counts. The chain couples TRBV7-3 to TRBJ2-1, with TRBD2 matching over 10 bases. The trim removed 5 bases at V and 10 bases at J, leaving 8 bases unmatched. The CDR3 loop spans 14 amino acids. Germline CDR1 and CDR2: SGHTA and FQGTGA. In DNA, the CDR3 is TGTGCCAGCAGCAAAAGACTAGCGGGCCAAGAGCAGTTCTTC. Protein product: CASSKRLAGQEQFF.

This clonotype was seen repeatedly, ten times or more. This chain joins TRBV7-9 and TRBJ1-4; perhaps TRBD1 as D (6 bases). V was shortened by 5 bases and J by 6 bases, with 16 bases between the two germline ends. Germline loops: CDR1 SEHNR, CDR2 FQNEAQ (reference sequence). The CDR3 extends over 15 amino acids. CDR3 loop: CASSVTGKQDEKLFF. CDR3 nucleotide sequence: TGTGCCAGCAGCGTCACAGGGAAGCAGGATGAAAAACTGTTTTTT.

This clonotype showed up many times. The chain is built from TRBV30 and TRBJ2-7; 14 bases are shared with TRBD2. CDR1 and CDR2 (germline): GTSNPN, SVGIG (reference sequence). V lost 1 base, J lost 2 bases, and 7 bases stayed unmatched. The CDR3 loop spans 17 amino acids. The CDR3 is CAWSGARTSGRTYEQYF. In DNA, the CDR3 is TGTGCCTGGAGTGGGGCCAGGACTAGCGGGAGGACCTACGAGCAGTACTTC.

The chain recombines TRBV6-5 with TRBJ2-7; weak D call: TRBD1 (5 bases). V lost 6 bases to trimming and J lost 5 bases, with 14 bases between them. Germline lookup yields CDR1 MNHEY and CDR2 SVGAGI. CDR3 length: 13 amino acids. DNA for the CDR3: TGTGCCAGCAGAAAGGTCCTCAGGGACGAGCAGTACTTC. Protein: CASRKVLRDEQYF.

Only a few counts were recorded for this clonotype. The DNA for the CDR3 is TGTGCCAGCAGTTCGGATCAGCCCCAGCATTTT. It is translated as CASSSDQPQHF. V and J are TRBV28 and TRBJ1-5; no definite D call. The V gene's germline CDR1 is MDHEN and CDR2 SYDVKM. Trimming stripped 4 bases from V and 5 bases from J, with 3 bases between. The CDR3 has 11 residues.

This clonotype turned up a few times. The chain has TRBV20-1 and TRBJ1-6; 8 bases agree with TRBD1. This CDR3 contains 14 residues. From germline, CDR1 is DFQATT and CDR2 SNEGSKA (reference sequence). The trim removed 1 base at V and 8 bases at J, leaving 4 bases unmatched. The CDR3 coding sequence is TGCAGTGCTAGAGGGACAGGGAGGGATTCACCCCTCCACTTT. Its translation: CSARGTGRDSPLHF.

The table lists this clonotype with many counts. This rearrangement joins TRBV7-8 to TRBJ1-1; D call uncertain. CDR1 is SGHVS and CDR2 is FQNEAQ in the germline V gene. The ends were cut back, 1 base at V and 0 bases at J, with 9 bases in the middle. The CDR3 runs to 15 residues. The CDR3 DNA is TGTGCCAGCAGCTTAGGGGGAAAACTGAACACTGAAGCTTTCTTT. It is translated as CASSLGGKLNTEAFF.

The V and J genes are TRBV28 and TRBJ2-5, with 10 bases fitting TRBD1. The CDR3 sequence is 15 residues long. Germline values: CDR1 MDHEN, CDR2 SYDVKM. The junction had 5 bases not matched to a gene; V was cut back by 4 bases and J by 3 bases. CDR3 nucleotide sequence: TGTGCCAGCAGTTCCCTCGGGACAGGGGAAGAGACCCAGTACTTC. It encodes CASSSLGTGEETQYF.

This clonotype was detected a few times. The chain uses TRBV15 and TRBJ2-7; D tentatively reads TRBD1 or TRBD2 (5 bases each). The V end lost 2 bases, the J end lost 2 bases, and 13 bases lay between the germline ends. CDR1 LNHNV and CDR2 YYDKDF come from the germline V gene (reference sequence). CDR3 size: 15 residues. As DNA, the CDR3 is TGTGCCACCAGCAGACCGGGGCACGGAACCTACGAGCAGTACTTC. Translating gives CATSRPGHGTYEQYF.